The 30 T cell receptor beta chains presented below share a single source sample, sequenced in a study of a mutant IDH1 vaccine in newly diagnosed glioma. Time point defined: baseline, week 1 (first vaccination visit). As to treatment: pre-vaccination baseline after standard-of-care therapy. The method was immunoSEQ multiplex PCR; TCRdb's version includes in-frame clones alone and lacks a portion of them. Among around 56,000 clones, around 92% were seen once, and the ten largest hold 2% to 3%. The sample in question was PBMCs, obtained from a glioma patient treated with radiotherapy, temozolomide or both. The receptor set was obtained from a man aged 50-60 years with glioma.

The V gene is TRBV15, the J gene TRBJ1-5; D possibly corresponds to TRBD1 (6 bases). Between the trimmed V and J ends, which lost 0 bases and 5 bases, there was a span of 11 bases. CDR1 is LNHNV and CDR2 is YYDKDF in the germline V gene (reference sequence). The CDR3 length is 15 residues. As DNA, the CDR3 is TGTGCCACCAGCAGAGATAAGGGGGTTCATCAGCCCCAGCATTTT. This translates into CATSRDKGVHQPQHF.

This clone was found once. This chain joins TRBV4-3 and TRBJ1-4, with 7 bases fitting TRBD1. CDR1 and CDR2 (germline): LGHNA, YSLEER. V dropped 5 bases and J dropped 7; count of bases not matched to a gene: 10. This CDR3 is built from 15 residues. CDR3 sequence: CASSYTTGWGEKLFF. CDR3 coding DNA: TGCGCCAGCAGCTACACGACAGGGTGGGGTGAAAAACTGTTTTTT.

The chain links TRBV7-9 to TRBJ1-6, with 7 bases lining up with TRBD1. CDR1 and CDR2 from the germline V gene are SEHNR and FQNEAQ (reference sequence). The trim removed 4 bases at V and 6 bases at J, leaving 3 bases unmatched. The CDR3 loop spans 14 amino acids. CDR3 amino acids: CASSWTGINSPLHF. The CDR3 region has the DNA TGTGCCAGCAGCTGGACAGGAATTAATTCACCCCTCCACTTT.

The V call is TRBV27, the J call TRBJ2-3, with 8 positions matching TRBD2. The CDR3 extends over 15 amino acids. Looked up from germline, CDR1 is MNHEY and CDR2 is SMNVEV (reference sequence). J gave up 4 bases and V 2 bases, and 5 bases lay outside the gene matches. The CDR3 protein is CASSLGLAGADTQYF. CDR3 nucleotide sequence: TGTGCCAGCAGTTTAGGGCTAGCGGGCGCAGATACGCAGTATTTT.

This chain uses TRBV11-2 with TRBJ2-7, with a possible D match to TRBD1 (5 bases). The CDR3 spans 14 residues. V was clipped by 6 bases and J by 5 bases, with 17 bases between them. Germline V gene data show CDR1 as SGHAT and CDR2 as FQNNGV. The CDR3 nucleotides read TGTGCCAGCAGGGCGATTGGACAAGAAAACGAGCAGTACTTC. This sequence encodes CASRAIGQENEQYF.

This chain connects TRBV10-2 to TRBJ2-7; D gene unclear. Looked up from germline, CDR1 is WSHSY and CDR2 is SAAADI. This CDR3 is built from 17 residues. Trimming left V 0 bases short and J 2 bases short, with 17 bases between. The CDR3 here is CASSESNFPRAPYEQYF. CDR3 in DNA: TGCGCCAGCAGTGAGTCGAATTTTCCTAGGGCCCCCTACGAGCAGTACTTC.

The V and J genes are TRBV4-2 and TRBJ1-1, with D possibly being TRBD1 (6 bases). V lost 6 bases and J 4 bases, leaving 15 bases between the germline ends. The CDR3 is 14 amino acids. Germline V lookup: CDR1 LGHNA, CDR2 YNFKEQ. The CDR3 loop is CASRGGQMGTEAFF. The CDR3, as DNA: TGTGCCAGCAGAGGGGGGCAGATGGGCACTGAAGCTTTCTTT.

This clone was detected once. In DNA form, the CDR3 reads TGCGCCAGCAGTCAATCGCCGGCTAGCGGGACCCACTCCTACAATGAGCAGTTCTTC. Protein product: CASSQSPASGTHSYNEQFF. The J gene is TRBJ2-1, the V gene TRBV23-1, with 9 nucleotides matching TRBD2. TRBV23-1 is placed among ORFs of uncertain function. This CDR3 comprises 19 residues. With V trimmed by 0 bases and J by 0 bases, 9 bases remained unmatched.

This chain uses TRBV5-1 with TRBJ1-4, with D possibly matching TRBD1 (6 bases). The CDR3 is 15 amino acids. Germline CDR1 SGHRS, CDR2 YFSETQ. Trimming left V 7 bases short and J 2 bases short, with 15 bases between. The CDR3 DNA sequence: TGCGCCAGCTCCAGGGGAGACAGTACTAATGAAAAACTGTTTTTT. The encoded protein is CASSRGDSTNEKLFF.

The chain couples TRBV10-3 to TRBJ1-1; 9 bases map to TRBD1. V dropped 8 bases and J dropped 5; count of bases not matched to a gene: 3. CDR1 and CDR2 from the germline V gene are ENHRY and SYGVKD. The CDR3 extends over 12 amino acids. The CDR3 bases are TGTGCCATCGGGGACAGGGATACTGAAGCTTTCTTT. It yields the protein CAIGDRDTEAFF.

The chain recombines TRBV7-2 with TRBJ2-5; 10 nucleotides line up with TRBD2. Germline CDR1 reads SGHTA; CDR2 reads FQGNSA. The CDR3 is 16 residues long. Trimming at V came to 4 bases and at J to 5 bases, leaving 10 bases not matched to a gene. CDR3 in amino acids: CASSSQSGGARETQYF. As DNA, the CDR3 is TGTGCCAGCAGCTCTCAAAGCGGGGGGGCCCGGGAGACCCAGTACTTC.

The rearrangement links TRBV30 to TRBJ2-5; the match to TRBD1 covers 7 bases. The trim removed 5 bases at V and 5 bases at J, leaving 8 bases unmatched. The germline gives CDR1 GTSNPN, CDR2 SVGIG (reference sequence). CDR3 length equals 13 residues. The CDR3 DNA reads TGTGCCTGGTCCCGAGGGACAGAGGAGACCCAGTACTTC. It codes for CAWSRGTEETQYF. Full variable domain (missing parts from reference TRBV30 and TRBJ2-5): SQTIHQWPATLVQPVGSPLSLECTVEGTSNPNLYWYRQAAGRGLQLLFYSVGIGQISSEVPQNLSASRPQDRQFILSSKKLLLSDSGFYLCAWSRGTEETQYFGPGTRLLVL.

The rearrangement links TRBV7-2 to TRBJ1-2, with D perhaps TRBD1 (5 bases). CDR1 is SGHTA and CDR2 is FQGNSA in the germline V gene. V was trimmed by 5 bases and J by 4 bases, leaving 17 bases between them. The CDR3 sequence is 15 residues long. The CDR3, as DNA: TGTGCCAGCAGCCCGTCCGGGACCCCTCGCTATGGCTACACCTTC. Translating gives CASSPSGTPRYGYTF.

This rearrangement joins TRBV15 to TRBJ1-5; D not resolved. Trimming pared 0 bases from V and 1 base from J, leaving 7 bases between. Looked up from germline, CDR1 is LNHNV and CDR2 is YYDKDF (reference sequence). The CDR3 consists of 15 residues. Here the CDR3 DNA reads TGTGCCACCAGCAGAGATGGCAGGAGCAATCAGCCCCAGCATTTT. Its translation: CATSRDGRSNQPQHF. Full variable domain (missing parts from reference TRBV15 and TRBJ1-5): DAMVIQNPRYQVTQFGKPVTLSCSQTLNHNVMYWYQQKSSQAPKLLFHYYDKDFNNEADTPDNFQSRRPNTSFCFLDIRSPGLGDTAMYLCATSRDGRSNQPQHFGDGTRLSIL.

This chain joins TRBV7-9 and TRBJ2-5, with D uncertain. The CDR3 length is 15 residues. V lost 1 base and J 1 base, leaving 10 bases between the germline ends. The germline V gene encodes CDR1 SEHNR and CDR2 FQNEAQ (reference sequence). The CDR3: CASSLERQIQETQYF. CDR3 nucleotides: TGTGCCAGCAGCTTAGAAAGGCAGATCCAAGAGACCCAGTACTTC. The full variable domain, with the rest looked up from reference TRBV7-9 and TRBJ2-5, is DTGVSQNPRHKITKRGQNVTFRCDPISEHNRLYWYRQTLGQGPEFLTYFQNEAQLEKSRLLSDRFSAERPKGSFSTLEIQRTEQGDSAMYLCASSLERQIQETQYFGPGTRLLVL.

This clone was observed once. The chain couples TRBV5-1 to TRBJ2-7; 12 nucleotides match TRBD1. The germline CDR1 and CDR2 sequences are SGHRS and YFSETQ. Trimming took 4 bases from V and 4 from J; bases not matched to a gene: 12. The length of the CDR3 is 17 residues. CDR3 protein: CASSGGAGTGGAYEQYF. CDR3 bases: TGCGCCAGCAGCGGGGGCGCCGGGACAGGGGGCGCTTACGAGCAGTACTTC.

J is TRBJ2-6 and V is TRBV2, with 8 nucleotides matching TRBD1. This CDR3 region has 18 residues. Germline-derived CDR1 and CDR2 are SNHLY and FYNNEI. V shed 7 bases, J shed 0 bases, and the junction held 11 bases outside the gene matches. The CDR3 DNA reads as TGTGCCAGCACGTGGACAGGGAGAACCACCTCTGGGGCCAACGTCCTGACTTTC. It translates to CASTWTGRTTSGANVLTF.

Only a few counts were recorded for this clone. The V call is TRBV4-2, the J call TRBJ1-3; 8 positions match TRBD1. Germline CDR1 and CDR2: LGHNA and YNFKEQ. The V gene end was trimmed by 0 bases and the J gene end by 0 bases; junction bases not matched to a gene: 4. There are 17 residues in the CDR3. CDR3 loop: CASSQDLTGGSGNTIYF. The CDR3 DNA sequence: TGTGCCAGCAGCCAAGATTTAACAGGGGGCTCTGGAAACACCATATATTTT.

The chain joins TRBV7-8 to TRBJ2-7; D might be TRBD1 (6 bases). Per germline, CDR1 SGHVS and CDR2 FQNEAQ. Between the trimmed V and J ends, which lost 3 bases and 6 bases, there was a span of 9 bases. The CDR3 contains 12 residues. The CDR3 region is CASSFRTAEQYF. For the CDR3, the DNA is TGTGCCAGCAGCTTCAGGACAGCCGAGCAGTACTTC.

J is TRBJ2-2 and V is TRBV6-6; 7 nucleotides match TRBD1. Trimming took 0 bases from V and 4 from J; bases not matched to a gene: 5. This CDR3 is built from 16 residues. Germline loops: CDR1 MNHNY, CDR2 SVGAGI (reference sequence). The CDR3 reads CASSYSTAGGTGELFF. As DNA, the CDR3 is TGTGCCAGCAGTTACTCGACAGCAGGGGGCACCGGGGAGCTGTTTTTT.

V and J are TRBV9 and TRBJ2-2; 14 nucleotides match TRBD2. This CDR3 has 16 amino acids. The germline CDR1 and CDR2 sequences are SGDLS and YYNGEE. V gave up 4 bases and J gave up 5 bases; unmatched junction bases: 4. The CDR3: CASSPGLAGVTGELFF. CDR3 bases: TGTGCCAGCAGCCCGGGACTAGCGGGGGTTACCGGGGAGCTGTTTTTT.

This chain joins TRBV25-1 and TRBJ1-4, with a tentative D call TRBD1 (6 bases). Between the trimmed V and J ends, which lost 5 bases and 4 bases, there was a span of 14 bases. This CDR3 has 15 residues. Germline CDR1 MGHDK, CDR2 SYGVNS. The CDR3: CASSLRGGSNEKLFF. The CDR3 coding sequence is TGTGCCAGCAGTTTAAGGGGGGGCAGTAATGAAAAACTGTTTTTT.

The chain combines TRBV29-1 with TRBJ1-3; perhaps TRBD1 as D (5 bases). Trimming took off 7 bases at V and 2 bases at J, with 9 bases between the two ends. Germline V gene sequence: CDR1 SQVTM, CDR2 ANQGSEA. CDR3 length equals 12 residues. The CDR3 region has the DNA TGCAGCGGCAGGGAAACTGGAAACACCATATATTTT. This encodes CSGRETGNTIYF.

This chain links TRBV28 with TRBJ1-5; 9 bases are a match to TRBD1. Losses at the gene ends were 4 bases for V and 4 bases for J; bases not matched to a gene: 5. Germline V lookup: CDR1 MDHEN, CDR2 SYDVKM. The CDR3 loop spans 15 amino acids. CDR3 in DNA: TGTGCCAGCAGTTGGGGGACAGGGATGAATCAGCCCCAGCATTTT. The encoded protein is CASSWGTGMNQPQHF.

This rearrangement joins TRBV29-1 to TRBJ2-1; the match to TRBD2 covers 14 bases. CDR3 length: 16 residues. Germline assignment: CDR1 SQVTM and CDR2 ANQGSEA. Trimming cost V 8 bases and J 4 bases; bases outside gene matches: 10. CDR3 bases: TGCAGCCCGAGACTAGCGGGAGGGCCGGGGTACAATGAGCAGTTCTTC. It encodes CSPRLAGGPGYNEQFF.

The genes are TRBV2 and TRBJ2-7; no reliable D call. Germline lookup yields CDR1 SNHLY and CDR2 FYNNEI. Trimming cost V 8 bases and J 2 bases, with 7 bases left between them. The CDR3 runs 11 residues. This chain's CDR3 is CASRTTYEQYF. The DNA for the CDR3 is TGTGCCAGCCGGACCACCTACGAGCAGTACTTC.

This chain uses TRBV15 with TRBJ2-7; 10 bases align to TRBD2. From germline, CDR1 is LNHNV and CDR2 YYDKDF (reference sequence). The trim removed 2 bases at V and 5 bases at J, leaving 3 bases unmatched. This CDR3 comprises 14 residues. DNA of the CDR3: TGTGCCACCAGCAGACCTAGCGGGAGCCACGAGCAGTACTTC. Protein: CATSRPSGSHEQYF. Together with reference TRBV15 and TRBJ2-7, the CDR3 gives the full variable domain: DAMVIQNPRYQVTQFGKPVTLSCSQTLNHNVMYWYQQKSSQAPKLLFHYYDKDFNNEADTPDNFQSRRPNTSFCFLDIRSPGLGDTAMYLCATSRPSGSHEQYFGPGTRLTVT.

J is TRBJ2-6 and V is TRBV6-4, with D unclear. In germline, CDR1 is MRHNA, CDR2 SNTAGT. This CDR3 comprises 14 residues. The V and J ends lost 6 bases and 0 bases respectively, with 6 bases between them. CDR3 in amino acids: CASSASSGANVLTF. The CDR3 DNA sequence: TGTGCCAGCAGCGCAAGCTCTGGGGCCAACGTCCTGACTTTC.

The J gene is TRBJ1-5, the V gene TRBV4-3; D not certain. CDR1 is LGHNA and CDR2 is YSLEER in the germline V gene. The CDR3 covers 15 residues. The ends were cut back, 0 bases at V and 3 bases at J, with 9 bases in the middle. CDR3: CASSQERRINQPQHF. CDR3 DNA sequence: TGCGCCAGCAGCCAAGAAAGGCGGATCAATCAGCCCCAGCATTTT.

The chain couples TRBV6-4 to TRBJ1-5, with D perhaps TRBD1 (5 bases). CDR1 and CDR2 from the germline V gene are MRHNA and SNTAGT. The CDR3 length is 15 residues. Trimming stripped 6 bases from V and 3 bases from J, with 15 bases between. CDR3 sequence (DNA): TGTGCCAGCAGCAAAGTCACAGGATCCAATCAGCCCCAGCATTTT. Encoded protein: CASSKVTGSNQPQHF.